A single sample is the source of the 30 T cell receptor beta chains below, sequenced in a study of blood T cell repertoires in COVID-19. Sequencing used immunoSEQ multiplex PCR; TCRdb keeps in-frame clones, though not all of them. The sample lists some 140,000 clones; around 80% were seen once. Sequencing used peripheral blood. These receptors were collected from a man older than 75 with acute or convalescent COVID-19.

There are a few counts of this clone. The rearrangement links TRBV6-4 to TRBJ1-1; 7 nucleotides match TRBD1. This CDR3 has 15 residues. Germline CDR1 is MRHNA and CDR2 is SNTAGT. The J segment lost 1 base and the V segment lost 0 bases, leaving 2 bases of the junction unmatched. In DNA, the CDR3 is TGTGCCAGCAGTGACTCCGCAGGGGGGAACACTGAAGCTTTCTTT. As protein: CASSDSAGGNTEAFF.

CDR3 loop: CASSPDRAETQYF. The CDR3 nucleotides are TGCGCCAGCAGTCCCGACAGGGCAGAGACCCAGTACTTC. The genes are TRBV23-1 and TRBJ2-5; 7 nucleotides agree with TRBD1. TRBV23-1 is an ORF, and what it does is uncertain. With V trimmed by 4 bases and J by 4 bases, 3 bases remained unmatched. CDR3 size: 13 residues.

V usage is TRBV6-5 and J usage is TRBJ2-2; a weak D match, TRBD2 (7 bases). The CDR3 extends over 13 amino acids. Germline CDR1 MNHEY, CDR2 SVGAGI. Trimming shortened V by 6 bases and J by 5 bases, and 10 bases separated the two germline ends. The CDR3 here is CASRGGLTGELFF. For the CDR3, the DNA is TGTGCCAGCAGGGGGGGGCTAACCGGGGAGCTGTTTTTT.

V gene TRBV28 combines with J gene TRBJ1-4; D possibly corresponds to TRBD1 (5 bases). V gave up 2 bases and J gave up 8 bases, with 9 bases separating them. Germline CDR1 MDHEN, CDR2 SYDVKM. The CDR3 has 13 residues. CDR3 coding DNA: TGTGCCAGCAGTTTAGCGGGGACGGAAAAACTGTTTTTT. Translated, it gives CASSLAGTEKLFF.

J is TRBJ1-5 and V is TRBV10-3; the D is unclear. Germline V gene lookup returns CDR1 ENHRY and CDR2 SYGVKD. The CDR3 runs 12 residues. V was trimmed by 4 bases and J by 3 bases, leaving 4 bases between them. CDR3 coding DNA: TGTGCCATCAGTGCAAACAATCAGCCCCAGCATTTT. Translating gives CAISANNQPQHF.

The sample holds a few counts of this clone. V is TRBV7-2 and J is TRBJ2-7, with D perhaps matching TRBD1 (6 bases). Germline CDR1 is SGHTA and CDR2 is FQGNSA. V lost 0 bases to trimming and J lost 3 bases, with 6 bases between them. The CDR3 is 13 amino acids. In nucleotides, the CDR3 is TGTGCCAGCAGCTTAGCGGACAGCTACGAGCAGTACTTC. It yields the protein CASSLADSYEQYF.

This clone came up once. This sequence joins TRBV10-3 and TRBJ2-7; the D is unclear. In germline, CDR1 is ENHRY, CDR2 SYGVKD. With 2 bases removed from V and 6 bases from J, the gap between germline ends came to 8 bases. The length of the CDR3 is 12 residues. The CDR3 nucleotides read TGTGCCATCAGTGAGCCAGTCGCCGAGCAGTACTTC. Its translation: CAISEPVAEQYF.

The chain combines TRBV19 with TRBJ1-5; D ambiguous. V lost 5 bases, J lost 9 bases, and 11 bases lay in between. The CDR3 length is 12 residues. CDR1 and CDR2 from the germline V gene are LNHDA and SQIVND (reference sequence). This CDR3 is CASSGSPGPQHF. DNA of the CDR3: TGTGCCAGTAGTGGCTCCCCGGGGCCCCAGCATTTT.

The V gene is TRBV2, the J gene TRBJ1-2; 7 bases are a match to TRBD1. Germline CDR1 is SNHLY and CDR2 is FYNNEI. V dropped 7 bases and J dropped 2; count of bases not matched to a gene: 7. CDR3 length: 14 residues. This CDR3 reads CASNPDRSNYGYTF. Here the CDR3 DNA reads TGTGCCAGCAATCCGGACAGGAGCAACTATGGCTACACCTTC.

The J gene is TRBJ1-5, the V gene TRBV27; 8 bases line up with TRBD1. Trimming at V came to 6 bases and at J to 4 bases, leaving 5 bases not matched to a gene. CDR1 and CDR2 (germline): MNHEY, SMNVEV (reference sequence). This CDR3 contains 14 residues. Here the CDR3 reads CASRLRQGNQPQHF. The CDR3 region has the DNA TGTGCCAGCAGACTAAGACAGGGGAATCAGCCCCAGCATTTT.

This clone was seen only a few times. V is TRBV24-1 and J is TRBJ2-2, with D unclear. Germline CDR1 and CDR2: KGHDR and SFDVKD. The CDR3 runs 15 residues. The V and J ends lost 7 bases and 3 bases respectively, with 14 bases between them. The CDR3 DNA follows: TGTGCCACCAGCGGTCGGGTAGCCGACACCGGGGAGCTGTTTTTT. Translation: CATSGRVADTGELFF.

This rearrangement joins TRBV18 to TRBJ2-5; TRBD1 agrees at 8 bases. CDR1 and CDR2 from the germline V gene are KGHSH and LQKENI. V shed 6 bases and J 5 bases; nucleotides not matched to a gene: 8. The CDR3 is 14 amino acids. The DNA for the CDR3 is TGTGCCAGCTCTTCCAGGGGGCCGGCCGAGACCCAGTACTTC. Translating it yields CASSSRGPAETQYF.

For this clone: Additional DNA sequences in this sample encode the identical CDR3. The chain links TRBV29-1 to TRBJ2-3; the match to TRBD2 covers 13 bases. The length of the CDR3 is 15 residues. CDR1 is SQVTM, CDR2 ANQGSEA, per germline. V gave up 6 bases and J gave up 1 base; unmatched junction bases: 4. Written as DNA, the CDR3 is TGCAGCGTGGACGGGACTAGCGGGGGCACAGATACGCAGTATTTT. It yields the protein CSVDGTSGGTDTQYF.

The J gene is TRBJ2-7, the V gene TRBV7-2, with TRBD1 matching over 11 bases. This CDR3 has 14 residues. Germline CDR1 and CDR2: SGHTA and FQGNSA. Trimming at V came to 5 bases and at J to 7 bases, leaving 7 bases not matched to a gene. CDR3 residues: CASSADRGPGEQYF. The CDR3 DNA follows: TGTGCCAGCAGCGCGGACAGGGGGCCGGGGGAGCAGTACTTC.

The chain employs TRBV27 and TRBJ1-6, with 7 bases that match TRBD1. Trimming at V came to 8 bases and at J to 9 bases, leaving 10 bases not matched to a gene. Germline CDR1 reads MNHEY; CDR2 reads SMNVEV (reference sequence). The length of the CDR3 is 14 residues. The CDR3 here is CASSPQGGLSPLHF. For the CDR3, the DNA is TGTGCCAGCTCCCCGCAGGGGGGACTTTCACCCCTCCACTTT.

The rearrangement uses TRBV2 and TRBJ2-2; 9 bases are a match to TRBD2. CDR3 length: 16 amino acids. Germline CDR1 reads SNHLY; CDR2 reads FYNNEI. V was pared by 1 base and J by 5 bases, with 5 bases of the junction left unmatched. The CDR3 DNA follows: TGTGCCAGCAGTGAAGGCGGGGGGGCCCGTACCGGGGAGCTGTTTTTT. It encodes CASSEGGGARTGELFF.

This chain connects TRBV18 to TRBJ2-3; the match to TRBD2 covers 8 bases. V gave up 6 bases and J gave up 1 base; unmatched junction bases: 6. CDR3 size: 15 residues. Germline CDR1 and CDR2: KGHSH and LQKENI. The CDR3 region is CASSQRGLGTDTQYF. The DNA of the CDR3 is TGTGCCAGCTCTCAGCGGGGGCTGGGCACAGATACGCAGTATTTT.

V gene TRBV5-1 combines with J gene TRBJ2-5, with 8 positions matching TRBD2. CDR3 length: 17 amino acids. Germline V gene data show CDR1 as SGHRS and CDR2 as YFSETQ. V lost 0 bases, J lost 2 bases, and 9 bases stayed unmatched. CDR3 bases: TGCGCCAGCAGCTTGGTATTAGCGGGGAGAGGGCAAGAGACCCAGTACTTC. Translating gives CASSLVLAGRGQETQYF.

To note about this clone: Other nucleotide sequences from this sample produce the same CDR3. The chain combines TRBV28 with TRBJ1-5, with TRBD1 as a possible D gene (6 bases). The CDR3 spans 13 residues. The ends were cut back, 6 bases at V and 3 bases at J, with 9 bases in the middle. Germline-derived CDR1 and CDR2 are MDHEN and SYDVKM. CDR3 sequence: CASRGQYNQPQHF. The CDR3 DNA reads TGTGCCAGCAGAGGACAGTACAATCAGCCCCAGCATTTT.

The chain joins TRBV24-1 to TRBJ1-2; D is possibly TRBD1 (6 bases). The CDR3 runs to 13 residues. The V end lost 1 base, the J end lost 8 bases, and 10 bases lay between the germline ends. CDR1 is KGHDR and CDR2 is SFDVKD in the germline V gene. In DNA, the CDR3 is TGTGCCACCAGTGATTTCGGGGGGCAAGGCTACACCTTC. This codes for CATSDFGGQGYTF.

CDR3 sequence: CASSPRVSSGNTIYF. CDR3 DNA: TGTGCCAGCAGTCCCCGGGTCAGCTCTGGAAACACCATATATTTT. The chain employs TRBV7-8 and TRBJ1-3; unclear D gene. Germline assignment: CDR1 SGHVS and CDR2 FQNEAQ. Trimming pared 6 bases from V and 0 bases from J, leaving 12 bases between. The CDR3 has 15 amino acids.

The chain is built from TRBV12-3 or TRBV12-4 and TRBJ1-5; tentatively, D is TRBD1 (5 bases). The CDR3 consists of 12 residues. The V end was cut by 6 bases, the J end by 6 bases, with 9 bases between. The CDR3 loop reads CASSWGFQPQHF. The CDR3 nucleotides are TGTGCCAGCAGCTGGGGCTTTCAGCCCCAGCATTTT.

The rearrangement links TRBV9 to TRBJ2-7, with TRBD2 matching over 8 bases. V lost 1 base, J lost 7 bases, and 10 bases stayed unmatched. The CDR3 totals 15 residues. Germline loops: CDR1 SGDLS, CDR2 YYNGEE. In DNA, the CDR3 is TGTGCCAGCAGCGTAACAGGGTCCTCGGGGGGGGAGCAGTACTTC. This sequence encodes CASSVTGSSGGEQYF.

The chain joins TRBV25-1 to TRBJ2-3; 7 bases line up with TRBD2. CDR3 length equals 14 residues. Per germline, CDR1 MGHDK and CDR2 SYGVNS. With V trimmed by 4 bases and J by 2 bases, 3 bases remained unmatched. Written as DNA, the CDR3 is TGTGCCAGCAGTGCCGGGGGGTCCACAGATACGCAGTATTTT. Translating it yields CASSAGGSTDTQYF.

This chain uses TRBV10-3 with TRBJ2-5, with 11 nucleotides matching TRBD2. The CDR3 is 14 residues long. Germline trimming cut 5 bases from V and 2 bases from J; bases unmatched to any gene: 1. The germline gives CDR1 ENHRY, CDR2 SYGVKD. For the CDR3, the DNA is TGTGCCATCAGTTTAGCGGGGGGGCAAGAGACCCAGTACTTC. Translating it yields CAISLAGGQETQYF.

V and J are TRBV10-2 and TRBJ1-4, with 9 bases fitting TRBD1. Unmatched junction bases numbered 4, after V lost 2 bases and J lost 9 bases. Germline lookup yields CDR1 WSHSY and CDR2 SAAADI. CDR3 length equals 14 residues. The DNA of the CDR3 is TGCGCCAGCAGTGAGCGGACAGGGGAACAAAAACTGTTTTTT. Its translation is CASSERTGEQKLFF.

The chain couples TRBV19 to TRBJ2-7, with TRBD2 as a possible D gene (6 bases). The CDR3 has 12 residues. V was shortened by 9 bases and J by 3 bases, with 12 bases between the two germline ends. Germline assignment: CDR1 LNHDA and CDR2 SQIVND (reference sequence). Here the CDR3 reads CARRGWSYEQYF. CDR3 nucleotides: TGTGCCAGGCGGGGCTGGAGCTACGAGCAGTACTTC.

This clone was detected many times. The CDR3 reads CASSRDRNDGYTF. CDR3 in DNA: TGTGCCAGCAGTCGTGACAGAAACGATGGCTACACCTTC. J is TRBJ1-2 and V is TRBV28, with a tentative D call TRBD1 (5 bases). V was shortened by 5 bases and J by 6 bases, with 13 bases between the two germline ends. Germline assignment: CDR1 MDHEN and CDR2 SYDVKM. The CDR3 has 13 amino acids.

In its sample, this clone was seen once. The genes are TRBV6-5 and TRBJ2-2; 7 nucleotides align to TRBD1. After removal of 10 bases from V and 2 bases from J, the junction contained 7 bases not matched to a gene. The CDR3 extends over 14 amino acids. The germline V gene has CDR1 MNHEY and CDR2 SVGAGI. The CDR3, as DNA: TGTGCCACCCGGGACAGCAGAAACACCGGGGAGCTGTTTTTT. Protein sequence: CATRDSRNTGELFF.

This clone has a handful of counts. The V gene is TRBV10-3, the J gene TRBJ1-2; D gene unclear. V gave up 2 bases and J gave up 5 bases, with 9 bases separating them. Germline V lookup: CDR1 ENHRY, CDR2 SYGVKD. The CDR3 spans 13 residues. In nucleotides, the CDR3 is TGTGCCATCAGTGAGACACTAGTATATGGCTACACCTTC. Translated: CAISETLVYGYTF.